The rows below give T cell receptor beta chains drawn from one sample of a study of blood T cells in healthy people across ages. TCRdb ran MiXCR on the 5' RACE reads and lists one entry per CDR3 protein. The sample has approximately 850,000 distinct CDR3 sequences; 58% are singletons. Material for sequencing was blood. These receptor sequences come from a man younger than 40 in good health. Each CDR3 is given with its conserved first and last residue. D genes are given only for firm matches. Clone size is given for some rows only: seen once, a few or many times, or a class if the clone is expanded.

abundance: few; d_gene: NA; v_gene: TRBV4-2; j_gene: TRBJ2-7; CDR3nt: TGTGCCAGCAGCCAAGTCGTGACGGGGACCATTAGCGGCGAGCAGTACTTC; CDR3aa: CASSQVVTGTISGEQYF
abundance: NA; d_gene: NA; v_gene: TRBV30; j_gene: TRBJ1-1; CDR3nt: TGTGCCTGGAGTGTCCTGGTTGAAGCTTTCTTT; CDR3aa: CAWSVLVEAFF
abundance: NA; d_gene: NA; v_gene: TRBV12-3/TRBV12-4; j_gene: TRBJ1-2; CDR3nt: TGTGCCAGCAGTTTAAAGGATTGGGGAGGAGGAGGCTACACCTTC; CDR3aa: CASSLKDWGGGGYTF
abundance: NA; d_gene: NA; v_gene: TRBV3-1; j_gene: TRBJ2-7; CDR3nt: TGTGCCAGCAGAAAGGCCACACAGCTTCCCTACGAGCAGTACTTC; CDR3aa: CASRKATQLPYEQYF
abundance: NA; d_gene: TRBD1; v_gene: TRBV12-3/TRBV12-4; j_gene: TRBJ2-7; CDR3nt: TGTGCCAGCAGGACCGGGACAGGGCTATCCCACGAGCAGTACTTC; CDR3aa: CASRTGTGLSHEQYF
abundance: few; d_gene: TRBD2; v_gene: TRBV20-1; j_gene: TRBJ2-1; CDR3nt: TGCAGTGCTAGGGACGGGACTAGCGGCTACAATGAGCAGTTCTTC; CDR3aa: CSARDGTSGYNEQFF
abundance: NA; d_gene: NA; v_gene: TRBV4-1; j_gene: TRBJ1-1; CDR3nt: TGCGCCAGCAGCCAGAGGAAGGGGCTATCCACTGAAGCTTTCTTT; CDR3aa: CASSQRKGLSTEAFF
abundance: NA; d_gene: TRBD1; v_gene: TRBV20-1; j_gene: TRBJ1-4; CDR3nt: TGCAGTGCTAGCCCCGACAGGGGCGGAAAACTGTTTTTT; CDR3aa: CSASPDRGGKLFF
abundance: NA; d_gene: NA; v_gene: TRBV20-1; j_gene: TRBJ1-4; CDR3nt: TGCAGTGCTCGAGGAGCCCAGGGGAATGAAAAACTGTTTTTT; CDR3aa: CSARGAQGNEKLFF
abundance: NA; d_gene: TRBD1; v_gene: TRBV20-1; j_gene: TRBJ1-1; CDR3nt: TGCAGTGCTAGAGGAGAGGGGACAGGCAGGTACACTGAAGCTTTCTTT; CDR3aa: CSARGEGTGRYTEAFF
abundance: once; d_gene: TRBD2; v_gene: TRBV7-2; j_gene: TRBJ2-2; CDR3nt: TGTGCCAGCAGCCAGAGAATCGGGACTAGATTAACCGGGGAGCTGTTTTTT; CDR3aa: CASSQRIGTRLTGELFF